This passage covers 7 T cell receptor beta chains from one sample sequenced in a study of blood T cell repertoires in COVID-19. Libraries were prepared by immunoSEQ multiplex PCR; TCRdb keeps only in-frame clonotypes and omits some of them. The data show 70,000 to 85,000 clones, with roughly 82% seen just once and around a fifth held by the top ten. Sequenced material: peripheral blood. All receptors come from a human donor in a cohort sampled during active COVID-19.

This clone was seen a few times. V usage is TRBV2 and J usage is TRBJ1-3; tentatively, D is TRBD1 (6 bases). Per the germline V gene, CDR1 is SNHLY and CDR2 is FYNNEI. The V end lost 9 bases, the J end lost 0 bases, and 12 bases lay between the germline ends. The CDR3 contains 14 residues. CDR3 in amino acids: CASQQGLSGNTIYF. CDR3 nucleotides: TGTGCCAGTCAACAGGGTCTCTCTGGAAACACCATATATTTT.

The chain links TRBV5-1 to TRBJ2-7; weak D call: TRBD1 (6 bases). V shed 0 bases and J shed 6 bases, with 7 bases lying between them. The CDR3 runs to 12 residues. The germline V gene encodes CDR1 SGHRS and CDR2 YFSETQ. CDR3 loop: CASSLEGVEQYF. CDR3 coding DNA: TGCGCCAGCAGCTTGGAGGGGGTCGAGCAGTACTTC.

The chain is built from TRBV19 and TRBJ1-2; no firm D call. Germline-derived CDR1 and CDR2 are LNHDA and SQIVND (reference sequence). V dropped 7 bases and J dropped 4 bases, with 16 bases sitting between them. CDR3 length: 14 residues. CDR3 loop: CASIGRPGIYGYTF. The DNA of the CDR3 is TGTGCCAGTATCGGACGGCCCGGGATCTATGGCTACACCTTC.

Here the CDR3 reads CATSRVSGQSFRNTIYF. The CDR3 nucleotides are TGTGCCACCAGCAGAGTATCGGGACAGTCTTTTAGAAACACCATATATTTT. The genes are TRBV15 and TRBJ1-3; 7 bases align to TRBD1. After removal of 1 base from V and 5 bases from J, the junction contained 11 bases not matched to a gene. The length of the CDR3 is 17 residues. From germline, CDR1 is LNHNV and CDR2 YYDKDF (reference sequence). Combining the CDR3 with reference TRBV15 and TRBJ1-3 gives the whole variable domain DAMVIQNPRYQVTQFGKPVTLSCSQTLNHNVMYWYQQKSSQAPKLLFHYYDKDFNNEADTPDNFQSRRPNTSFCFLDIRSPGLGDTAMYLCATSRVSGQSFRNTIYFGEGSWLTVV.

This chain links TRBV2 with TRBJ2-7; weak D call: TRBD2 (6 bases). CDR3 length: 16 residues. CDR1 is SNHLY and CDR2 is FYNNEI in the germline V gene. V lost 1 base, J lost 7 bases, and 20 bases lay in between. The CDR3 spells CASSEGGGRFYDEQYF. The CDR3 DNA reads as TGTGCCAGCAGTGAAGGAGGAGGGCGGTTCTACGATGAGCAGTACTTC.

This sequence joins TRBV2 and TRBJ1-2, with a possible D match to TRBD1 (6 bases). Germline CDR1 reads SNHLY; CDR2 reads FYNNEI. CDR3 length: 15 amino acids. V lost 6 bases, J lost 4 bases, and 18 bases lay in between. For the CDR3, the DNA is TGTGCCAGCAGCGCAGCGGGGGCGGTCAGCTATGGCTACACCTTC. As protein: CASSAAGAVSYGYTF.

V gene TRBV4-1 combines with J gene TRBJ2-3; 9 bases align to TRBD2. CDR1 and CDR2 from the germline V gene are MGHRA and YSYEKL. The junction had 12 bases not matched to a gene; V was cut back by 1 base and J by 4 bases. The CDR3 runs to 18 residues. CDR3 in DNA: TGCGCCAGCAGCCAAGCCCACGGCGGGGGGGCCGGTGCAGATACGCAGTATTTT. It codes for CASSQAHGGGAGADTQYF.